This T cell receptor beta chain was found in a study of regulatory T cells in long-lasting Graves disease. Building the TCR beta libraries relied on iRepertoire HTBI primers, and CDR3 regions underwent Arm-PCR. TCRdb re-called the multiplex PCR reads through MiXCR, storing one row per CDR3 protein. Of under 250,000 distinct CDR3 sequences listed, approximately 19% are singletons. Regarding the study as a whole: Few sampled subjects may have lowered accuracy. Persistent disease showed a preference for TRBV28, TRBJ1-2 and TRBJ2-5. New patients shared about 910 public clonotypes, and persistent patients shared more, with under 3,500.

The germline V gene encodes CDR1 MGHRA and CDR2 YSYEKL. The V and J ends lost 1 base and 0 bases respectively, with 14 bases between them. This CDR3 has 17 residues. Time point noted: newly diagnosed GD, antithyroid drugs for less than 3 months. RNA isolated from PBMCs was used to make the TCR library. Details on this clonotype: The antigen remains unidentified.

Separately, the same data were catalogued under a study of T cells in Graves' hyperthyroidism and ophthalmopathy.

This sequence originates from a woman aged 25-40 years with Graves disease. The material sequenced was peripheral blood mononuclear cells (PBMCs), taken at new diagnosis, from a patient treated with antithyroid drugs. The rearrangement links TRBV4-1 to TRBJ2-3; TRBD2 might be the D (6 bases). CDR3: CASSQAAGQRSTDTQYF. The CDR3 nucleotides read TGCGCCAGCAGCCAAGCCGCGGGGCAAAGGAGCACAGATACGCAGTATTTT.